Presented here are 11 T cell receptor beta chains from one specimen sequenced in a study of identical twins. MiXCR, run by TCRdb on the 5' RACE reads, gives a single entry per CDR3 protein. The table includes hundreds of thousands of distinct CDR3 sequences, 10% to 15% detected once. A further study also used this sample, focusing on yellow fever vaccine responses in identical twins.

The sample comprised PBMCs. The receptors shown here come from a woman under 30 in good health.

V usage is TRBV14 and J usage is TRBJ2-2; D ambiguous. The CDR3 runs to 15 residues. V shed 4 bases and J shed 4 bases, with 13 bases lying between them. Germline loops: CDR1 SGHDN, CDR2 FVKESK. In DNA, the CDR3 is TGTGCCAGCAGCCGAGAAGGGATGGTCACCGGGGAGCTGTTTTTT. Translating gives CASSREGMVTGELFF.

This clonotype has just a few counts. CDR3 in DNA: TGTGCCAGCAGCCCGGACAGGGTCCTCCCGACCCAGTACTTC. Residues: CASSPDRVLPTQYF. V usage is TRBV7-9 and J usage is TRBJ2-5; 8 nucleotides match TRBD1. V lost 5 bases and J lost 7; bases outside the gene matches: 9. The germline V gene has CDR1 SEHNR and CDR2 FQNEAQ (reference sequence). The CDR3 contains 14 residues.

This clonotype was detected a few times. This chain links TRBV12-3 or TRBV12-4 with TRBJ2-1, with D possibly TRBD2 on 6 matching bases. The CDR3 length is 16 residues. V dropped 8 bases and J dropped 7 bases, with 24 bases sitting between them. The CDR3 loop is CASAPGGGRRGNEQFF. The CDR3 coding sequence is TGTGCCAGCGCCCCCGGGGGAGGACGGAGGGGAAATGAGCAGTTCTTC.

This clonotype was counted between two and nine times. The rearrangement links TRBV5-6 to TRBJ2-7; perhaps D is TRBD1 or TRBD2 (5 bases each). The V gene lost 5 bases and the J gene lost 2 bases, with 14 bases spanning the gap. Germline CDR1 SGHDT, CDR2 YYEEEE. The CDR3 totals 14 residues. CDR3 sequence reads: CASSWGPDPYEQYF. The CDR3 DNA follows: TGTGCCAGCAGTTGGGGACCAGATCCCTACGAGCAGTACTTC.

The chain couples TRBV27 to TRBJ2-1; 8 nucleotides agree with TRBD2. This CDR3 has 16 amino acids. In germline, CDR1 is MNHEY, CDR2 SMNVEV (reference sequence). With V trimmed by 8 bases and J by 4 bases, 13 bases remained unmatched. The CDR3 DNA reads TGTGCCAGCGACCCTAGCGGGTATTGGGGGTACAATGAGCAGTTCTTC. As protein: CASDPSGYWGYNEQFF.

In this sample, this clonotype turned up a few times. This sequence joins TRBV5-1 and TRBJ2-5; the D is unclear. Trimming cost V 2 bases and J 3 bases, with 8 bases left between them. Looked up from germline, CDR1 is SGHRS and CDR2 is YFSETQ. The CDR3 consists of 13 residues. CDR3 DNA: TGCGCCAGCAGCTTTACACGGGAAGAGACCCAGTACTTC. Its protein product is CASSFTREETQYF. The variable domain in full, with the rest retrieved from reference TRBV5-1 and TRBJ2-5, is KAGVTQTPRYLIKTRGQQVTLSCSPISGHRSVSWYQQTPGQGLQFLFEYFSETQRNKGNFPGRFSGRQFSNSRSEMNVSTLELGDSALYLCASSFTREETQYFGPGTRLLVL.

This clonotype has only a few counts. The chain uses TRBV4-2 and TRBJ2-5; 7 nucleotides agree with TRBD2. The CDR3 contains 16 residues. Germline CDR1 and CDR2: LGHNA and YNFKEQ. The V and J ends lost 3 bases and 5 bases, in that order; junction bases with no gene match: 12. The CDR3 loop is CASSQILAAGWETQYF. The CDR3 nucleotides are TGTGCCAGCAGCCAGATCCTAGCGGCAGGTTGGGAGACCCAGTACTTC.

This clonotype was counted at least ten times. The chain joins TRBV5-5 to TRBJ1-1; D gene ambiguous. Per the germline V gene, CDR1 is SGHKS and CDR2 is YYEKEE (reference sequence). The CDR3 runs to 14 residues. Trimming shortened V by 2 bases and J by 5 bases, and 13 bases separated the two germline ends. The CDR3 spells CASSFDGMGTEAFF. The CDR3 nucleotides are TGTGCCAGCAGCTTCGACGGGATGGGGACTGAAGCTTTCTTT.

J is TRBJ1-2 and V is TRBV20-1; no definite D call. Trimming removed 0 bases from V and 3 bases from J, with 8 bases in between. Germline assignment: CDR1 DFQATT and CDR2 SNEGSKA (reference sequence). The CDR3 is made up of 13 amino acids. DNA for the CDR3: TGCAGTGCTAGAGACAGATCCTACTATGGCTACACCTTC. Its protein product is CSARDRSYYGYTF.

This clonotype was recorded a few times. This chain joins TRBV20-1 and TRBJ2-4; TRBD1 might be the D (5 bases). From germline, CDR1 is DFQATT and CDR2 SNEGSKA (reference sequence). The CDR3 is 14 amino acids. The germline V and J ends were trimmed by 5 bases and 1 base, with 12 bases remaining between them. Here the CDR3 DNA reads TGCAGTGCTTCGTTAGGGGCGGCCAAAAACATTCAGTACTTC. Encoded protein: CSASLGAAKNIQYF.

V and J are TRBV7-9 and TRBJ1-5; 8 bases match TRBD1. The CDR3 covers 15 residues. V was pared by 5 bases and J by 5 bases, with 8 bases of the junction left unmatched. CDR1 is SEHNR, CDR2 FQNEAQ, per germline (reference sequence). DNA for the CDR3: TGTGCCAGCAGCCCGAACCAGGGGGCGGATCAGCCCCAGCATTTT. This gives the protein CASSPNQGADQPQHF.